The 27 T cell receptor beta chains listed next were all sequenced from one sample in a study of blood T cell repertoires in COVID-19. TCRdb's copy holds only in-frame clones and misses some; the assay was immunoSEQ multiplex PCR. The sample carries about 280,000 clones, 89% recorded once. Sequencing input: PBMCs or T cells enriched from blood (not recorded which). The source of these receptors is a woman in her fifties or sixties who had recovered from COVID-19.

This chain connects TRBV15 to TRBJ2-5; 9 bases match TRBD1. CDR1 LNHNV and CDR2 YYDKDF come from the germline V gene (reference sequence). Losses at the gene ends were 1 base for V and 2 bases for J; bases not matched to a gene: 5. The CDR3 length is 16 residues. CDR3 DNA: TGTGCCACCAGCAGAGGCCGGGGACAGGGACAAGAGACCCAGTACTTC. Translation: CATSRGRGQGQETQYF.

This clone was picked up a small number of times. The gene calls are TRBV5-1 and TRBJ1-2; TRBD1 might be the D (6 bases). Germline lookup yields CDR1 SGHRS and CDR2 YFSETQ. The CDR3 covers 16 residues. V was trimmed by 0 bases and J by 3 bases, leaving 15 bases between them. The CDR3 DNA follows: TGCGCCAGCAGCTTGGCCACGGGAGGGGGAGACTATGGCTACACCTTC. Protein: CASSLATGGGDYGYTF. Full variable domain (missing parts from reference TRBV5-1 and TRBJ1-2): KAGVTQTPRYLIKTRGQQVTLSCSPISGHRSVSWYQQTPGQGLQFLFEYFSETQRNKGNFPGRFSGRQFSNSRSEMNVSTLELGDSALYLCASSLATGGGDYGYTFGSGTRLTVV.

V gene TRBV4-2 combines with J gene TRBJ1-1, with D unresolved. From germline, CDR1 is LGHNA and CDR2 YNFKEQ. CDR3 length: 14 amino acids. The V end lost 3 bases, the J end lost 6 bases, and 14 bases lay between the germline ends. The CDR3 sequence is CASSHSVEGPEAFF. The CDR3, as DNA: TGTGCCAGCAGCCACTCGGTGGAGGGTCCTGAAGCTTTCTTT.

The chain has TRBV9 and TRBJ1-3; weak D call: TRBD1 (6 bases). The CDR3 totals 16 residues. Trimming removed 0 bases from V and 0 bases from J, with 10 bases in between. CDR1 and CDR2 (germline): SGDLS, YYNGEE. CDR3 bases: TGTGCCAGCAGCGTAGATGGGGGCAACTCTGGAAACACCATATATTTT. Protein sequence: CASSVDGGNSGNTIYF.

This CDR3 is CASSAGNTEAFF. DNA for the CDR3: TGTGCCAGCAGTGCGGGGAACACTGAAGCTTTCTTT. The gene calls are TRBV2 and TRBJ1-1; no clear D. Trimming shortened V by 4 bases and J by 1 base, and 4 bases separated the two germline ends. The CDR3 loop spans 12 amino acids. Germline V gives CDR1 SNHLY, CDR2 FYNNEI.

This chain links TRBV29-1 with TRBJ2-7; weak D call: TRBD1 (5 bases). Looked up from germline, CDR1 is SQVTM and CDR2 is ANQGSEA. The CDR3 totals 15 residues. V was cut by 4 bases and J by 2 bases, with 18 bases left in between. Here the CDR3 reads CSVGSSQVDPYEQYF. The DNA for the CDR3 is TGCAGCGTTGGCTCATCACAGGTAGACCCCTACGAGCAGTACTTC.

This chain joins TRBV7-9 and TRBJ2-3; a possible D gene is TRBD1 (6 bases). Germline V gene data show CDR1 as SEHNR and CDR2 as FQNEAQ (reference sequence). Between the trimmed V and J ends, which lost 8 bases and 9 bases, there was a span of 18 bases. This CDR3 is built from 13 residues. For the CDR3, the DNA is TGTGCCAGCCTAAGGGGGAAGGCCCCAACGCAGTATTTT. Translation gives CASLRGKAPTQYF.

The V call is TRBV19, the J call TRBJ1-6; TRBD1 aligns across 12 bases. Germline V lookup: CDR1 LNHDA, CDR2 SQIVND (reference sequence). After removal of 5 bases from V and 6 bases from J, the junction contained 8 bases not matched to a gene. This CDR3 contains 17 residues. CDR3 coding DNA: TGTGCCAGTAGTGTGTGGGGACAGGGGGCTTTTAATTCACCCCTCCACTTT. Translation: CASSVWGQGAFNSPLHF.

The V and J genes are TRBV3-1 (or the pseudogene TRBV3-2) and TRBJ1-1; D is unresolved. V was clipped by 5 bases and J by 1 base, with 11 bases between them. CDR3 length equals 14 residues. Looked up from germline, CDR1 is LGHDT and CDR2 is YNNKEL (reference sequence). CDR3 in DNA: TGTGCCAGCAGCTTCGGGGTTTCGAACACTGAAGCTTTCTTT. It translates to CASSFGVSNTEAFF.

A few counts support this clone. The chain joins TRBV2 to TRBJ2-3, with 10 bases matching TRBD2. This CDR3 is built from 15 residues. V lost 5 bases and J lost 1; bases outside the gene matches: 3. Germline CDR1 SNHLY, CDR2 FYNNEI. The CDR3 region is CASSKREGGTDTQYF. Written as DNA, the CDR3 is TGTGCCAGCAGTAAGCGGGAGGGTGGCACAGATACGCAGTATTTT.

This clone was seen just once. In DNA form, the CDR3 reads TGTGCCAGCAGCTTCGAAATGACTAGCGGGGTAGCAGGATCCTACAATGAGCAGTTCTTC. Protein product: CASSFEMTSGVAGSYNEQFF. The rearrangement uses TRBV11-3 and TRBJ2-1; 11 nucleotides match TRBD2. The germline CDR1 and CDR2 sequences are SGHNT and YENEEA. Unmatched junction bases numbered 14, after V lost 3 bases and J lost 1 base. The CDR3 totals 20 residues.

The chain combines TRBV5-1 with TRBJ2-7; maybe TRBD2 (6 bases). This CDR3 is built from 13 residues. CDR1 and CDR2 from the germline V gene are SGHRS and YFSETQ. V shed 1 base and J shed 1 base, with 6 bases lying between them. The CDR3 here is CASSLRGSYEQYF. CDR3 DNA sequence: TGCGCCAGCAGCTTGCGGGGGTCCTACGAGCAGTACTTC.

The chain recombines TRBV6-5 with TRBJ2-3, with a tentative D call TRBD1 (5 bases). Germline V gene sequence: CDR1 MNHEY, CDR2 SVGAGI. Trimming took 6 bases from V and 5 from J, leaving 15 bases between them. The CDR3 runs 14 residues. The CDR3, as DNA: TGTGCCAGCAGGAAAGGGGCCCTCGAAGATACGCAGTATTTT. It translates to CASRKGALEDTQYF.

This clone came up once. The rearrangement uses TRBV7-8 and TRBJ1-2, with 8 nucleotides matching TRBD1. The germline V gene has CDR1 SGHVS and CDR2 FQNEAQ. V lost 5 bases and J lost 6; bases outside the gene matches: 8. This CDR3 has 14 residues. The CDR3 coding sequence is TGTGCCAGCAGCCCGGCGGTGGACAGGGATGGCTACACCTTC. Translated, it gives CASSPAVDRDGYTF.

This rearrangement joins TRBV5-1 to TRBJ1-1; D perhaps matches TRBD1 (6 bases). The germline V gene has CDR1 SGHRS and CDR2 YFSETQ. Deletions cut 1 base from V and 1 base from J, with 8 bases between. The CDR3 length is 14 residues. The CDR3: CASSLNRENTEAFF. CDR3 DNA sequence: TGCGCCAGCAGCTTGAACAGGGAGAACACTGAAGCTTTCTTT. The full variable domain, its missing parts supplied by reference TRBV5-1 and TRBJ1-1, is KAGVTQTPRYLIKTRGQQVTLSCSPISGHRSVSWYQQTPGQGLQFLFEYFSETQRNKGNFPGRFSGRQFSNSRSEMNVSTLELGDSALYLCASSLNRENTEAFFGQGTRLTVV.

This clone was seen only a few times. The rearrangement links TRBV21-1 to TRBJ2-1; TRBD2, the table's D call, was not compared with the DNA. TRBV21-1 is deemed a pseudogene. The CDR3 sequence is 17 residues long. CDR3 DNA: TGTGCCAGCAGCCCCAAACCACAGGACTACTCCTACAATGAGCAGTTCTTC. It is translated as CASSPKPQDYSYNEQFF.

This chain joins TRBV5-1 and TRBJ1-2; the match to TRBD1 covers 7 bases. The V and J ends lost 4 bases and 8 bases, in that order; junction bases with no gene match: 11. The CDR3 is 14 residues long. Germline V gene sequence: CDR1 SGHRS, CDR2 YFSETQ. The DNA of the CDR3 is TGCGCCAGCAGCCCGGGACAGTCGATCGACGGCTACACCTTC. Translating it yields CASSPGQSIDGYTF. Using reference TRBV5-1 and TRBJ1-2 for the parts outside the CDR3, the full variable domain is KAGVTQTPRYLIKTRGQQVTLSCSPISGHRSVSWYQQTPGQGLQFLFEYFSETQRNKGNFPGRFSGRQFSNSRSEMNVSTLELGDSALYLCASSPGQSIDGYTFGSGTRLTVV.

The chain has TRBV7-2 and TRBJ1-3, with TRBD1 matching 9 bases. V shed 2 bases, J shed 2 bases, and the junction held 1 base outside the gene matches. The CDR3 sequence is 15 residues long. In germline, CDR1 is SGHTA, CDR2 FQGNSA. This chain's CDR3 is CASSLTGGTGNTIYF. The CDR3 DNA is TGTGCCAGCAGCTTAACAGGGGGCACTGGAAACACCATATATTTT.

The chain employs TRBV9 and TRBJ1-2; no reliable D call. Trimming removed 0 bases from V and 4 bases from J, with 16 bases in between. This CDR3 region has 16 residues. From germline, CDR1 is SGDLS and CDR2 YYNGEE. This CDR3 reads CASSVGPGLSLYGYTF. CDR3 sequence (DNA): TGTGCCAGCAGCGTAGGGCCCGGACTATCCCTCTATGGCTACACCTTC.

The chain carries TRBV19 and TRBJ1-3; unclear D gene. CDR3 length equals 15 residues. The V gene lost 3 bases and the J gene lost 0 bases, with 9 bases spanning the gap. From germline, CDR1 is LNHDA and CDR2 SQIVND (reference sequence). The CDR3 bases are TGTGCCAGTAGTATCTTAGCAGTCTCTGGAAACACCATATATTTT. The encoded protein is CASSILAVSGNTIYF.

The chain combines TRBV21-1 with TRBJ1-1; the DNA was not used to check the table's D call, TRBD1. TRBV21-1 has pseudogene status. This CDR3 has 15 amino acids. CDR3 nucleotide sequence: TGTGCCAGCAGCGCGACAGGGATAGGTGACACTGAAGCTTTCTTT. Protein sequence: CASSATGIGDTEAFF.

The V and J genes are TRBV7-9 and TRBJ2-2, with unresolved D. CDR1 SEHNR and CDR2 FQNEAQ come from the germline V gene (reference sequence). With 7 bases removed from V and 3 bases from J, the gap between germline ends came to 12 bases. CDR3 length: 14 amino acids. The CDR3 loop is CASTLLEHTGELFF. The CDR3 nucleotides are TGTGCCAGCACCCTCTTAGAGCACACCGGGGAGCTGTTTTTT.

The chain links TRBV6-1 to TRBJ1-4; no clear D gene. V gave up 2 bases and J gave up 7 bases, with 20 bases separating them. This CDR3 contains 17 residues. Looked up from germline, CDR1 is MNHNS and CDR2 is SASEGT. The CDR3 sequence is CASSEFTPAGKSEKLFF. CDR3 bases: TGTGCCAGCAGTGAATTCACCCCTGCGGGTAAAAGTGAAAAACTGTTTTTT.

The J gene is TRBJ2-7, the V gene TRBV2; 9 bases map to TRBD1. The CDR3 sequence is 16 residues long. Germline values: CDR1 SNHLY, CDR2 FYNNEI. With 7 bases clipped from V and 3 bases from J, the junction kept 13 bases outside the gene matches. The DNA for the CDR3 is TGTGCCAGCATGCCGGGACAGGGAGCAGGCAACTACGAGCAGTACTTC. Its protein product is CASMPGQGAGNYEQYF.

The chain joins TRBV5-6 to TRBJ2-5; D unresolved. The CDR3 has 13 amino acids. From germline, CDR1 is SGHDT and CDR2 YYEEEE. V was pared by 0 bases and J by 4 bases, with 7 bases between. CDR3 sequence reads: CASSLDPGETQYF. The CDR3 coding sequence is TGTGCCAGCAGCTTGGACCCCGGAGAGACCCAGTACTTC. Full variable domain (missing parts from reference TRBV5-6 and TRBJ2-5): DAGVTQSPTHLIKTRGQQVTLRCSPKSGHDTVSWYQQALGQGPQFIFQYYEEEERQRGNFPDRFSGHQFPNYSSELNVNALLLGDSALYLCASSLDPGETQYFGPGTRLLVL.

This clone was seen a single time. The chain is built from TRBV7-9 and TRBJ1-1; D call uncertain. V was cut by 1 base and J by 2 bases, with 11 bases left in between. Germline-derived CDR1 and CDR2 are SEHNR and FQNEAQ (reference sequence). CDR3 size: 15 residues. CDR3 residues: CASSLGVSVNTEAFF. The CDR3 coding sequence is TGTGCCAGCAGCTTAGGAGTCTCCGTAAACACTGAAGCTTTCTTT.

This clone appeared many times. The rearrangement uses TRBV13 and TRBJ1-3, with D possibly being TRBD1 (5 bases). The CDR3 is 18 residues long. Per germline, CDR1 PRHDT and CDR2 FYEKMQ (reference sequence). V shed 5 bases and J shed 3 bases, with 23 bases lying between them. As DNA, the CDR3 is TGTGCCAGCAGCCCCGGAATGGGGGGATATCAGCGTGGAAACACCATATATTTT. Translation: CASSPGMGGYQRGNTIYF.